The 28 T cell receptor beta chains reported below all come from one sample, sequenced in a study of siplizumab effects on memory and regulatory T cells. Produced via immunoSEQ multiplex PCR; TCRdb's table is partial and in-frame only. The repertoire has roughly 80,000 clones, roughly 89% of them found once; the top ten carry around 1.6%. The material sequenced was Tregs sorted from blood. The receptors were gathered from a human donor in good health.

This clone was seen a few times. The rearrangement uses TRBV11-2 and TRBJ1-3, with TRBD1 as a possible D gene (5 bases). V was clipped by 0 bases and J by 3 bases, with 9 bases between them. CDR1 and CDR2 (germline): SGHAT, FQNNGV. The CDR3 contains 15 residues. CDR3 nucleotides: TGTGCCAGCAGCTTAGAAGGGGTCGATGGAAACACCATATATTTT. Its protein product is CASSLEGVDGNTIYF.

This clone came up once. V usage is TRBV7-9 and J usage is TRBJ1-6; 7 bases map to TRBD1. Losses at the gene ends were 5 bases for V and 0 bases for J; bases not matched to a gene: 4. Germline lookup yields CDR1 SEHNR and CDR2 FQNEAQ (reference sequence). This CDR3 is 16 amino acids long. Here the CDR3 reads CASSPQGSSYNSPLHF. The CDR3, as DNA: TGTGCCAGCAGCCCACAGGGGAGCTCCTATAATTCACCCCTCCACTTT.

CDR3 region: CASKGDLGLARDTQYF. CDR3 coding DNA: TGTGCCAGCAAAGGGGATTTGGGACTAGCAAGAGATACGCAGTATTTT. The gene calls are TRBV27 and TRBJ2-3; 9 bases align to TRBD2. The germline gives CDR1 MNHEY, CDR2 SMNVEV (reference sequence). The CDR3 spans 16 residues. V lost 7 bases, J lost 5 bases, and 13 bases stayed unmatched.

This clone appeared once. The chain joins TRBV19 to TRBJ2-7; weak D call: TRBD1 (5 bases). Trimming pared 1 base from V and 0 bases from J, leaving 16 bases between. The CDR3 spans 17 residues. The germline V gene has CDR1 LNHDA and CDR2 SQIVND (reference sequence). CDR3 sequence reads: CASSIGGADWSSYEQYF. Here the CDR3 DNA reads TGTGCCAGTAGTATAGGGGGCGCGGATTGGAGCTCCTACGAGCAGTACTTC.

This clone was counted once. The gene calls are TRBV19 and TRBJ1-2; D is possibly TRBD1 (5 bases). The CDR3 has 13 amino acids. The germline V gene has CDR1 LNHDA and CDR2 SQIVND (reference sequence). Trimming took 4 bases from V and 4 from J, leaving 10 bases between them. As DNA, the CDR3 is TGTGCCAGTAGTACAGGGTTAGGCTATGGCTACACCTTC. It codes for CASSTGLGYGYTF. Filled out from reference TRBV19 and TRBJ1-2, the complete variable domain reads DGGITQSPKYLFRKEGQNVTLSCEQNLNHDAMYWYRQDPGQGLRLIYYSQIVNDFQKGDIAEGYSVSREKKESFPLTVTSAQKNPTAFYLCASSTGLGYGYTFGSGTRLTVV.

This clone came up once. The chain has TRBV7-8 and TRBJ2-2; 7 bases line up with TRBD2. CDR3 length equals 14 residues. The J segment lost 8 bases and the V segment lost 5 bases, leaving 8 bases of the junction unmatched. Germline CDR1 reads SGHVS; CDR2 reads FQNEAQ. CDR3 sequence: CASSVGTTWGELFF. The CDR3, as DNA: TGTGCCAGCAGCGTCGGGACTACCTGGGGGGAGCTGTTTTTT.

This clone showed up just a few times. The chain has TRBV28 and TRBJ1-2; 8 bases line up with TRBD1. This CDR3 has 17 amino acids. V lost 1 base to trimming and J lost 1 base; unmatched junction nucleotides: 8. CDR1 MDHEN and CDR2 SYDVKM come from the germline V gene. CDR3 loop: CASSLLGGTGRNYGYTF. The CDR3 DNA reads TGTGCCAGCAGTTTATTAGGGGGGACAGGTCGTAACTATGGCTACACCTTC.

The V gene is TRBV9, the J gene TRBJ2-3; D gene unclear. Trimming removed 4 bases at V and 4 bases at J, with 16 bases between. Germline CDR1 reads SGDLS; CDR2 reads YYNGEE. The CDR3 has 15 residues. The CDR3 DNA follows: TGTGCCAGCAGCCCTACTGGCCTTCGGGCAGATACGCAGTATTTT. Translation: CASSPTGLRADTQYF.

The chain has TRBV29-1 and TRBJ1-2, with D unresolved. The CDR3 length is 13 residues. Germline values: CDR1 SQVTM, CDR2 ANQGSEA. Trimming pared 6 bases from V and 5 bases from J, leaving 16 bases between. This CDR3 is CSVRTTLAYGYTF. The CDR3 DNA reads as TGCAGCGTCCGGACCACACTGGCATATGGCTACACCTTC.

The CDR3, as DNA: TGTGCCAGCAGTCGAGATGAGGTATCCTACGAGCAGTACTTC. Its translation is CASSRDEVSYEQYF. The chain combines TRBV7-9 with TRBJ2-7; D not resolved. Germline V gives CDR1 SEHNR, CDR2 FQNEAQ (reference sequence). The CDR3 runs to 14 residues. With 6 bases removed from V and 1 base from J, the gap between germline ends came to 13 bases.

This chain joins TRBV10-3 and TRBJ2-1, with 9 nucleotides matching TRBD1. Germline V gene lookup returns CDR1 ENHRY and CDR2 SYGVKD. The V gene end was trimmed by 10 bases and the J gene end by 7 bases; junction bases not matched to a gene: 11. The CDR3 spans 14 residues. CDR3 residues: CATRSGQGWNEQFF. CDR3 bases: TGTGCCACCCGATCGGGACAGGGATGGAATGAGCAGTTCTTC.

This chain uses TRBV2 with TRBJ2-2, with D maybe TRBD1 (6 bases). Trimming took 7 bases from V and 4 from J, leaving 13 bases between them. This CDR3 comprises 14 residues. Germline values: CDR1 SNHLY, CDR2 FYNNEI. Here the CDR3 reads CASTLQGSTGELFF. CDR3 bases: TGTGCCAGCACCCTACAGGGTAGCACCGGGGAGCTGTTTTTT. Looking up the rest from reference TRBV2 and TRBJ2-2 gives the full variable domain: EPEVTQTPSHQVTQMGQEVILRCVPISNHLYFYWYRQILGQKVEFLVSFYNNEISEKSEIFDDQFSVERPDGSNFTLKIRSTKLEDSAMYFCASTLQGSTGELFFGEGSRLTVL.

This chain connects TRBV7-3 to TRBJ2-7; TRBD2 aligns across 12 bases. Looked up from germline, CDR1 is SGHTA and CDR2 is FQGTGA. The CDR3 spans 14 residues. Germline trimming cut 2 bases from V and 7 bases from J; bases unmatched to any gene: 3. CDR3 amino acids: CASSLAGLAGEQYF. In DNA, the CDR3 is TGTGCCAGCAGCTTAGCCGGACTAGCGGGGGAGCAGTACTTC.

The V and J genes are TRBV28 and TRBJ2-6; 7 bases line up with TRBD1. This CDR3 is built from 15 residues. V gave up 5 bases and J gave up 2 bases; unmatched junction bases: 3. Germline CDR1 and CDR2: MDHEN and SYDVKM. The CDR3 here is CASSEGAAGANVLTF. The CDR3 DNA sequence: TGTGCCAGCAGTGAGGGGGCAGCTGGGGCCAACGTCCTGACTTTC.

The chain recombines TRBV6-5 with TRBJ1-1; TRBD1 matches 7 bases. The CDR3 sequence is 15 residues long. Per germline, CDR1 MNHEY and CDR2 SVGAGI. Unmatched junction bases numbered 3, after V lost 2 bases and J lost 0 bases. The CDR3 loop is CASSYGQGVNTEAFF. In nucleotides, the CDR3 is TGTGCCAGCAGTTACGGGCAGGGGGTGAACACTGAAGCTTTCTTT.

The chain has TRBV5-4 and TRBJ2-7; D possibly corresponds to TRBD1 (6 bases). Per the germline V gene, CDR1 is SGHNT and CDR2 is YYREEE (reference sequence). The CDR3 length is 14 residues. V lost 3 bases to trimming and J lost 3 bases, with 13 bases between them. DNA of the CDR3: TGTGCCAGCAGCTCGACAGGTCTTAACTACGAGCAGTACTTC. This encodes CASSSTGLNYEQYF.

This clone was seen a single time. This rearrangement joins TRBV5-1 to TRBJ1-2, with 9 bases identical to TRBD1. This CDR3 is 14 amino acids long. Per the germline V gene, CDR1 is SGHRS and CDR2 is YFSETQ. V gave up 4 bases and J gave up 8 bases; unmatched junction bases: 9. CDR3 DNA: TGCGCCAGCAGCGCTACACAGGGGGCGAGAGGCTACACCTTC. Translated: CASSATQGARGYTF.

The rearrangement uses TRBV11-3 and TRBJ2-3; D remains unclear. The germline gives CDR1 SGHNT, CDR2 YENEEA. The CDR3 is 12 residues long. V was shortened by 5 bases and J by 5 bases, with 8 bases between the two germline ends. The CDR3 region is CASSPGGDTQYF. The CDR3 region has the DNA TGTGCCAGCAGCCCGGGCGGAGATACGCAGTATTTT.

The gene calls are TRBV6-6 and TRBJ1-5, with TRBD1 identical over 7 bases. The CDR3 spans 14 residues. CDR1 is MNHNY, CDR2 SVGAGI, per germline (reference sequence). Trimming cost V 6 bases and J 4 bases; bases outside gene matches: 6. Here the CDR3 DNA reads TGTGCCAGCAGGCCTTTGGGACAGAATCAGCCCCAGCATTTT. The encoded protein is CASRPLGQNQPQHF.

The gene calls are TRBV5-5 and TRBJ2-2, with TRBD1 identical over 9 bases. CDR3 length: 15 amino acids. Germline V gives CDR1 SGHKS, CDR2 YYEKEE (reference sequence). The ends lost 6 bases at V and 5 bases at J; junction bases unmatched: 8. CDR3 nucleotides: TGTGCCAGCACGCCGACCGGGACAGGGACCGGGGAGCTGTTTTTT. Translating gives CASTPTGTGTGELFF.

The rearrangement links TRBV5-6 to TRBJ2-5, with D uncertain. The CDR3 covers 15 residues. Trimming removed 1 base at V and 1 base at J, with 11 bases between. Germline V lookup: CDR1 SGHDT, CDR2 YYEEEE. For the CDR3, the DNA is TGTGCCAGCAGCTTGTCCGCGCACCCCCAAGAGACCCAGTACTTC. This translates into CASSLSAHPQETQYF.

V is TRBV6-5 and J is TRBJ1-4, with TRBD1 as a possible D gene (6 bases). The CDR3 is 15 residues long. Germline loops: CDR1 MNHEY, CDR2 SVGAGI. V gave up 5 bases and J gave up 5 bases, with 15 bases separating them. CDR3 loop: CASSRGAKHNEKLFF. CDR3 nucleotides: TGTGCCAGCAGTAGGGGGGCCAAGCACAATGAAAAACTGTTTTTT.

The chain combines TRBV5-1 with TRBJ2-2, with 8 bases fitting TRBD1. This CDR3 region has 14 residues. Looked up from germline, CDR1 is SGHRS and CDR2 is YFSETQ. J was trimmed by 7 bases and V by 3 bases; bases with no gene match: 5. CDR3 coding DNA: TGCGCCAGCAGCTACGACAGGGGTTACGGGGAGCTGTTTTTT. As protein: CASSYDRGYGELFF.

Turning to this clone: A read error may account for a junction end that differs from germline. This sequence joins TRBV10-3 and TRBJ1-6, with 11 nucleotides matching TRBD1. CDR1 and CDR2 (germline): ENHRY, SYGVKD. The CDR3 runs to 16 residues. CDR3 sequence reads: CASSEGGQGAGSPLHF. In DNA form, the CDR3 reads TGTGCCAGCAGTGAAGGTGGACAGGGGGCTGGTTCACCCCTCCACTTT.

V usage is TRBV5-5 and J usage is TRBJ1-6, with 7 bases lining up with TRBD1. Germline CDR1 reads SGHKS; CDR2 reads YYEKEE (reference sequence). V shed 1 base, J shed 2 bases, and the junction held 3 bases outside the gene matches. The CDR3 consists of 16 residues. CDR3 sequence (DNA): TGTGCCAGCAGCTTGCACAGGGGTCCCTATAATTCACCCCTCCACTTT. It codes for CASSLHRGPYNSPLHF.

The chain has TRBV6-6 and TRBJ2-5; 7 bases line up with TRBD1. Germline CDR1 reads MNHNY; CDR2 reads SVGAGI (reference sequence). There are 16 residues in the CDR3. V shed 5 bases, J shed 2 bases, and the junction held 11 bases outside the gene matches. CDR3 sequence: CASSRPGQLSQETQYF. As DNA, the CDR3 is TGTGCCAGCAGTCGTCCGGGACAGCTGTCTCAAGAGACCCAGTACTTC.

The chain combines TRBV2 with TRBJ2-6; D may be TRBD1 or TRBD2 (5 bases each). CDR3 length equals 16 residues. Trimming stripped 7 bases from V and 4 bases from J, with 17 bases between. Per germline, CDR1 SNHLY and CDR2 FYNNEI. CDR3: CASTSGPIPGANVLTF. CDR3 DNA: TGTGCCAGCACCTCGGGGCCTATACCCGGGGCCAACGTCCTGACTTTC.

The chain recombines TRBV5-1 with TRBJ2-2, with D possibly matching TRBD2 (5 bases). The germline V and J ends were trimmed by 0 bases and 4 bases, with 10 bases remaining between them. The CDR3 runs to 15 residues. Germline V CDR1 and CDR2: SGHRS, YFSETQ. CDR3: CASSLGLPSTGELFF. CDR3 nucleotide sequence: TGCGCCAGCAGCTTGGGACTACCAAGCACCGGGGAGCTGTTTTTT.